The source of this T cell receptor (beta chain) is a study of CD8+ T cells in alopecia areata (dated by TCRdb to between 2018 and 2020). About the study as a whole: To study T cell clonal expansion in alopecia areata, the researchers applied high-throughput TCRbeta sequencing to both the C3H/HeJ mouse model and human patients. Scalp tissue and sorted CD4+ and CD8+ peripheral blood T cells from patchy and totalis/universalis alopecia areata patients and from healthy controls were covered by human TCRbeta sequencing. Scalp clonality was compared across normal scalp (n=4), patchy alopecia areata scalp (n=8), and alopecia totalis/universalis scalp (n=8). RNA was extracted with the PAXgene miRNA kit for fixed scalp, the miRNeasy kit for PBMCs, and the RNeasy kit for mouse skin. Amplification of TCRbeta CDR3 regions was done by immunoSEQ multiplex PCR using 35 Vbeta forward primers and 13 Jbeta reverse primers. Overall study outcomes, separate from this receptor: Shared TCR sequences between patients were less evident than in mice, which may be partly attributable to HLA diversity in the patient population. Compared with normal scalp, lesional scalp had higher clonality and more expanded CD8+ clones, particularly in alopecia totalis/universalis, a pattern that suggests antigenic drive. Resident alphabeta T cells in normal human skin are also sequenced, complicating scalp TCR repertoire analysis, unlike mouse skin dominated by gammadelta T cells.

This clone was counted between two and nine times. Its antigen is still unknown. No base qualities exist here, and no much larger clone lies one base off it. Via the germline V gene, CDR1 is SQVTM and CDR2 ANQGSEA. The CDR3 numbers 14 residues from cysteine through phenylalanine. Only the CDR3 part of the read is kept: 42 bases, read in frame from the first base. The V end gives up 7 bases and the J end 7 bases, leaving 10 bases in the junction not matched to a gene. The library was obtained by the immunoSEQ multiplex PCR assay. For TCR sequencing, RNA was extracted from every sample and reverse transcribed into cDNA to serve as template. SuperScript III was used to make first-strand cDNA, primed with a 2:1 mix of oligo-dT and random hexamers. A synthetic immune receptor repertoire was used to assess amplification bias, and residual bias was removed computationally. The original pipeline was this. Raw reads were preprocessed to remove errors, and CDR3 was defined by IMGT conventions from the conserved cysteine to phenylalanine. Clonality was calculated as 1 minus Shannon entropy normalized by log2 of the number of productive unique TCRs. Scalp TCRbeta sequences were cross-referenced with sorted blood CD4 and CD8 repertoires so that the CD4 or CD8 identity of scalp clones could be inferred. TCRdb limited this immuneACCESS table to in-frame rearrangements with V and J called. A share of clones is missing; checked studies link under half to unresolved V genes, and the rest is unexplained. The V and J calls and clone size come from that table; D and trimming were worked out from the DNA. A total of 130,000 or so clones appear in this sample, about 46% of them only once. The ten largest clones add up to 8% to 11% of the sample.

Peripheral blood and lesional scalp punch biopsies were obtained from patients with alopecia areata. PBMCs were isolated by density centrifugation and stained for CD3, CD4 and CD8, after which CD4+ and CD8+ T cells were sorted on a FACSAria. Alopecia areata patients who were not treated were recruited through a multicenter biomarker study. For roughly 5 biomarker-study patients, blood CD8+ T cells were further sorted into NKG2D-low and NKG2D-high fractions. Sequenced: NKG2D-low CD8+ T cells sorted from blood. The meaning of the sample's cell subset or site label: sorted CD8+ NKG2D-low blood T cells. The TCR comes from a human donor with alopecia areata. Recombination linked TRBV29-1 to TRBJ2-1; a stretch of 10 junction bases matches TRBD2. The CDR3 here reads CSGTGTSDGNEQFF. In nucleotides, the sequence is TGCAGCGGCACCGGGACTAGCGACGGGAATGAGCAGTTCTTC.